This TCR beta chain appears in the sequencing data of a study of T cell responses to AZD1222 COVID-19 vaccine. The study's findings and limits: There were vaccine-associated CD4 TCRs across spike, dominant at 160-218 and 743-854. Baseline antibody screening turned up just a handful of seropositive AZD1222 recipients.

Clones were sequenced by immunoSEQ multiplex PCR, and TCRdb holds only the in-frame ones, with some missing. The repertoire holds about 180,000 clones, over 85% seen once, with around 0.98% in the top ten. On this clone: What it recognizes is unknown.

The CDR3 totals 14 residues. Per the germline V gene, CDR1 is MNHEY and CDR2 is SMNVEV (reference sequence). V was pared by 3 bases and J by 8 bases, with 4 bases of the junction left unmatched. This TCR came from an adult who received the MenACWY meningococcal vaccine as a control. The rearrangement joins TRBV27 to TRBJ1-4; the match to TRBD1 covers 9 bases. The sample in question was peripheral blood, obtained 28 days after the second dose of the MenACWY control vaccine. CDR3 in DNA: TGTGCCAGCAGTTTCACAGGGGGCGGGGAAAAACTGTTTTTT. Its translation is CASSFTGGGEKLFF.